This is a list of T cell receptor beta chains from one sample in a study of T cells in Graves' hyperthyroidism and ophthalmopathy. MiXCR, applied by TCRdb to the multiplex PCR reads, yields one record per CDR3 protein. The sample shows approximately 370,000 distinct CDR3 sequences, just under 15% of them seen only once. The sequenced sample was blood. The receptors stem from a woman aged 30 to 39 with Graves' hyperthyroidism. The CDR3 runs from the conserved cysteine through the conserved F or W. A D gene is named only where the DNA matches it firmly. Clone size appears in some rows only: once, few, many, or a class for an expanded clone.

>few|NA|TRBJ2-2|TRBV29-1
TGCAGCGTTGGACGGAACGCGAACACCGGGGAGCTGTTTTTT
CSVGRNANTGELFF
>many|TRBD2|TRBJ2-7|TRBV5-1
TGCGCCAGCAGCCCGAGCGGGGGCTCCTACGAGCAGTACTTC
CASSPSGGSYEQYF
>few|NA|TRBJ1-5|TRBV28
TGTGCCAGCCTCACATTCCCGATATCACGAAGGCAGCCCCAGCATTTT
CASLTFPISRRQPQHF
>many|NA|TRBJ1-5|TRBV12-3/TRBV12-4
TGTGCCAGCAGTTTTGAGAATAATCAGCCCCAGCATTTT
CASSFENNQPQHF
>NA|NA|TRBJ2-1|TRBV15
TGTGCCACCAGCAGAGATACCGGTGAGCAGTTCTTC
CATSRDTGEQFF
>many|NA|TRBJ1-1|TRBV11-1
TGTGCCAGCAGCTTGCGACGGGACACTGAAGCTTTCTTT
CASSLRRDTEAFF
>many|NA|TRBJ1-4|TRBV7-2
TGTGCCAGCAGCTTAATGAAGAATGAAAAACTGTTTTTT
CASSLMKNEKLFF
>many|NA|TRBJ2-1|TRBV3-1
TGTGCCAGCAGCCCCGGGTCGGGGGTTGAGCAGTTCTTC
CASSPGSGVEQFF
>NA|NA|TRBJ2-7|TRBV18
TGTGCCAGCTCACCACCAAAACTGGGGGCCTACGAGCAGTACTTC
CASSPPKLGAYEQYF
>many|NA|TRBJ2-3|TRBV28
TGTGCCAGCAGACCTACCCGGGGAGGCGATACGCAGTATTTT
CASRPTRGGDTQYF
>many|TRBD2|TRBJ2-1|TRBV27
TGTGCCAGCAGTTTACTAGCGGGAGGGCCCTACAATGAGCAGTTCTTC
CASSLLAGGPYNEQFF
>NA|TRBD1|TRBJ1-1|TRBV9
TGTGCCAGCAGCGAATTGACAGGGGAAGCTTTCTTT
CASSELTGEAFF
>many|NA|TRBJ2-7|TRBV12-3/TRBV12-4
TGTGCCAGCACCAACGCGGCGGGAATCGAGCAGTACTTC
CASTNAAGIEQYF
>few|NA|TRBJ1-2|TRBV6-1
TGTGCCAGCACGGCCGGCCGGGGCTACACCTTC
CASTAGRGYTF
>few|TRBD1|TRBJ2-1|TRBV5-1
TGCGCCAGCAGCCCGGGGGACAGGGGAAGTAATGAGCAGTTCTTC
CASSPGDRGSNEQFF
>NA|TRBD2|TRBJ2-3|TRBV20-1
TGCAGTGCAACGACTAGCGGGAGCCATAGCACAGATACGCAGTATTTT
CSATTSGSHSTDTQYF
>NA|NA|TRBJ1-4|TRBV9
TGTGCCAGCAGCGTTACAGGGTTGACTGAAAAACTGTTTTTT
CASSVTGLTEKLFF
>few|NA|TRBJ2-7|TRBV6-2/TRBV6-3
TGTGCCAGCAGTTACTACGGAGCCTACGAGCAGTACTTC
CASSYYGAYEQYF
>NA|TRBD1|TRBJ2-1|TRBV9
TGTGCCAGCAGCATAGTGCAGGGGGCTTACAATGAGCAGTTCTTC
CASSIVQGAYNEQFF
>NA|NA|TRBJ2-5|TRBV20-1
TGCAGTGCTGTTTCACCCGGGGGCCCGGGGGTGGCCCAGTACTTC
CSAVSPGGPGVAQYF
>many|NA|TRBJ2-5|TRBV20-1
TGCAGTGCTGCACGGGCCGTTGGTGAAGGGACCCAGTACTTC
CSAARAVGEGTQYF
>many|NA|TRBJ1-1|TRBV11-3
TGTGCCAGCAGCTTAGTGAAGAACACTGAAGCTTTCTTT
CASSLVKNTEAFF
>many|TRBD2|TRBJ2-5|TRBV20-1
TGCAGTGCGGCCGGGACTAGATTAAAAGAGACCCAGTACTTC
CSAAGTRLKETQYF
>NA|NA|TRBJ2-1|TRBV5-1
TGCGCCAGCAGCTTGATAGTGGGTAATGAGCAGTTCTTC
CASSLIVGNEQFF
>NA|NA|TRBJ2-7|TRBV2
TGTGCCACTGGCCAGTTGTCCTACGAGCAGTACTTC
CATGQLSYEQYF
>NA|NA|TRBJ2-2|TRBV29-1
TGCAGCGTTGAGTCCACGAACACCGGGGAGCTGTTTTTT
CSVESTNTGELFF
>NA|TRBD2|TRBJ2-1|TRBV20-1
TGCAGTGCTCATACTAGCGGGAGGGCCTTAGGGCAGTTCTTC
CSAHTSGRALGQFF
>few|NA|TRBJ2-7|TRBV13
TGTGCCAGCAGCTTAGCTCGGCAGGGTACCTACGAGCAGTACTTC
CASSLARQGTYEQYF
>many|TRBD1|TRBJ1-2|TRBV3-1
TGTGCCAGCAGCCTTCGCATGACAGGGCCTAACTATGGCTACACCTTC
CASSLRMTGPNYGYTF